The 8 T cell receptor beta chains given below trace back to one sample, sequenced in a study of shared clonotypes between healthy human individuals. The protocol was immunoSEQ multiplex PCR, while the TCRdb copy is restricted to in-frame clones and leaves out a portion. The data contain about 960,000 clones, approximately 76% of them singletons. The specimen sequenced was memory CD4+ T cells sorted from blood. The subset here: CD45RA-negative fraction. These receptors came from a man aged 18 to 29 in good health.

The chain has TRBV9 and TRBJ1-5, with D hard to call. Trimming shortened V by 2 bases and J by 1 base, and 10 bases separated the two germline ends. Germline V gene lookup returns CDR1 SGDLS and CDR2 YYNGEE. The CDR3 spans 15 residues. The CDR3 nucleotides read TGTGCCAGCAGCGTTGGGTATGGGAGCAATCAGCCCCAGCATTTT. Encoded protein: CASSVGYGSNQPQHF.

The chain employs TRBV29-1 and TRBJ2-1; D gene ambiguous. Germline V CDR1 and CDR2: SQVTM, ANQGSEA. This CDR3 has 14 amino acids. Trimming took 3 bases from V and 1 from J, leaving 10 bases between them. The CDR3 is CSVDRLVSYNEQFF. CDR3 nucleotide sequence: TGCAGCGTTGATAGGTTAGTTTCCTACAATGAGCAGTTCTTC.

V usage is TRBV9 and J usage is TRBJ1-6; D unclear. Germline V lookup: CDR1 SGDLS, CDR2 YYNGEE. V was cut by 0 bases and J by 8 bases, with 9 bases left in between. CDR3 length equals 14 residues. The CDR3 DNA reads as TGTGCCAGCAGCGTAGAGGGATCGGATTCACCCCTCCACTTT. Translation gives CASSVEGSDSPLHF.

The chain links TRBV7-3 to TRBJ1-2; no definite D call. CDR1 and CDR2 from the germline V gene are SGHTA and FQGTGA. Trimming removed 5 bases from V and 2 bases from J, with 18 bases in between. The CDR3 is made up of 16 amino acids. The CDR3 DNA sequence: TGTGCCAGCAGCCCACATCGGTTAGGCCCCAACTATGGCTACACCTTC. Residues: CASSPHRLGPNYGYTF.

V and J are TRBV14 and TRBJ1-1; D is ambiguous. CDR1 SGHDN and CDR2 FVKESK come from the germline V gene. The CDR3 length is 15 residues. V lost 1 base and J 0 bases, leaving 9 bases between the germline ends. The CDR3 protein is CASSQARKMNTEAFF. The CDR3 region has the DNA TGTGCCAGCAGCCAAGCCCGGAAGATGAACACTGAAGCTTTCTTT.

CDR3 nucleotide sequence: TGTGCCAGCAGCTCTCAGGGGCAGGGGTTTGTGGAGCAGTACTTC. Translated: CASSSQGQGFVEQYF. The chain employs TRBV7-2 and TRBJ2-7; the D gene is possibly TRBD1 (6 bases). The germline V gene encodes CDR1 SGHTA and CDR2 FQGNSA. This CDR3 is built from 15 residues. Trimming stripped 4 bases from V and 7 bases from J, with 20 bases between.

The CDR3 coding sequence is TGTGCCAGCAGTGGAGGGGGTAGGTACGAGCAGTACTTC. Its protein product is CASSGGGRYEQYF. The V and J genes are TRBV25-1 and TRBJ2-7; weak D call: TRBD1 (6 bases). The V end lost 4 bases, the J end lost 4 bases, and 11 bases lay between the germline ends. Per germline, CDR1 MGHDK and CDR2 SYGVNS. The length of the CDR3 is 13 residues.

V and J are TRBV2 and TRBJ1-4; D gene unclear. Germline CDR1 and CDR2: SNHLY and FYNNEI. This CDR3 has 11 residues. Deletions cut 6 bases from V and 6 bases from J, with 5 bases between. The CDR3 reads CASRVYEKLFF. For the CDR3, the DNA is TGTGCCAGCAGGGTTTATGAAAAACTGTTTTTT.